A single sample is the source of the 17 T cell receptor beta chains below, sequenced in a study of T cell changes during pregnancy in multiple sclerosis (dated by TCRdb to between 2018 and 2021). To prepare the library, the immunoSEQ multiplex PCR assay was applied. TCRdb took this table from immuneACCESS and kept in-frame rearrangements with V and J called. Such tables lack part of the clones; where checked against another copy, unresolved V genes explain under half of the gap, and the rest is unexplained. Here the sample has about 32,000 clones; 90% to 95% occur a single time. About 3.6% of the sample lies in the top ten. Specimen: CD8+ T cells from peripheral blood mononuclear cells, collected in the second trimester of pregnancy. These receptors were collected from a female donor in good health, enrolled as a control in a pregnancy study.

The rearrangement joins TRBV5-6 to TRBJ1-1; 10 nucleotides match TRBD1. Germline-derived CDR1 and CDR2 are SGHDT and YYEEEE. CDR3 length: 15 amino acids. With V trimmed by 0 bases and J by 6 bases, 5 bases remained unmatched. Written as DNA, the CDR3 is TGTGCCAGCAGCTTGGTAGGACAGGGGGACCCTGAAGCTTTCTTT. Its protein is CASSLVGQGDPEAFF.

This chain links TRBV5-5 with TRBJ2-7, with D perhaps matching TRBD1 (5 bases). This CDR3 has 15 residues. With 0 bases removed from V and 6 bases from J, the gap between germline ends came to 16 bases. Germline-derived CDR1 and CDR2 are SGHKS and YYEKEE (reference sequence). The CDR3: CASSLGGRVISEQYF. The CDR3 DNA sequence: TGTGCCAGCAGCTTGGGTGGCAGGGTTATCTCCGAGCAGTACTTC. Combining the CDR3 with reference TRBV5-5 and TRBJ2-7 gives the whole variable domain DAGVTQSPTHLIKTRGQQVTLRCSPISGHKSVSWYQQVLGQGPQFIFQYYEKEERGRGNFPDRFSARQFPNYSSELNVNALLLGDSALYLCASSLGGRVISEQYFGPGTRLTVT.

This chain connects TRBV7-8 to TRBJ1-5; the D is unclear. Germline V lookup: CDR1 SGHVS, CDR2 FQNEAQ. V lost 1 base to trimming and J lost 0 bases, with 7 bases between them. The CDR3 sequence is 15 residues long. The CDR3 sequence: CASSLDRVSNQPQHF. The CDR3 coding sequence is TGTGCCAGCAGCTTAGACCGGGTTAGCAATCAGCCCCAGCATTTT.

The rearrangement joins TRBV2 to TRBJ2-7; 8 nucleotides line up with TRBD2. CDR3 length: 15 amino acids. Germline CDR1 reads SNHLY; CDR2 reads FYNNEI. After removal of 1 base from V and 0 bases from J, the junction contained 2 bases not matched to a gene. The CDR3 spells CASSEGLASSYEQYF. CDR3 nucleotide sequence: TGTGCCAGCAGTGAAGGACTAGCGAGCTCCTACGAGCAGTACTTC.

This rearrangement joins TRBV2 to TRBJ1-6; no clear D. Germline V gene data show CDR1 as SNHLY and CDR2 as FYNNEI. Trimming pared 5 bases from V and 6 bases from J, leaving 14 bases between. The CDR3 runs to 15 residues. The CDR3 nucleotides read TGTGCCAGCAGTCATACTATGGTTGGTAATTCACCCCTCCACTTT. Its protein is CASSHTMVGNSPLHF. The complete variable domain, with remaining parts taken from reference TRBV2 and TRBJ1-6, reads EPEVTQTPSHQVTQMGQEVILRCVPISNHLYFYWYRQILGQKVEFLVSFYNNEISEKSEIFDDQFSVERPDGSNFTLKIRSTKLEDSAMYFCASSHTMVGNSPLHFGNGTRLTVT.

The rearrangement links TRBV4-3 to TRBJ2-1; 15 nucleotides align to TRBD2. Germline values: CDR1 LGHNA, CDR2 YSLEER. CDR3 length equals 15 residues. V lost 4 bases to trimming and J lost 5 bases; unmatched junction nucleotides: 0. Here the CDR3 DNA reads TGCGCCAGCAGCCGGACTAGCGGGGGGGACAATGAGCAGTTCTTC. Residues: CASSRTSGGDNEQFF.

The chain links TRBV2 to TRBJ1-2; weak D call: TRBD1 (5 bases). The germline gives CDR1 SNHLY, CDR2 FYNNEI. Trimming stripped 4 bases from V and 5 bases from J, with 23 bases between. The CDR3 has 17 residues. CDR3 protein: CASSGTGLGQTSYGYTF. CDR3 nucleotide sequence: TGTGCCAGCAGTGGAACAGGCCTCGGTCAGACCTCGTATGGCTACACCTTC.

The chain carries TRBV4-1 and TRBJ2-7, with 15 bases fitting TRBD2. Trimming took 3 bases from V and 2 from J; bases not matched to a gene: 5. This CDR3 is built from 17 residues. CDR1 MGHRA and CDR2 YSYEKL come from the germline V gene. CDR3 nucleotide sequence: TGCGCCAGCAGCCAGGTCGGACTAGCGGGGGGGACCTACGAGCAGTACTTC. Protein sequence: CASSQVGLAGGTYEQYF.

This chain links TRBV15 with TRBJ2-3; 9 bases fit TRBD2. Per the germline V gene, CDR1 is LNHNV and CDR2 is YYDKDF (reference sequence). V gave up 3 bases and J gave up 2 bases; unmatched junction bases: 6. The CDR3 sequence is 16 residues long. The CDR3 DNA reads TGTGCCACCAGCAGGGTTAGCGGGGGCCACACAGATACGCAGTATTTT. The encoded protein is CATSRVSGGHTDTQYF. The full variable domain, in which reference TRBV15 and TRBJ2-3 provide the parts outside the CDR3, is DAMVIQNPRYQVTQFGKPVTLSCSQTLNHNVMYWYQQKSSQAPKLLFHYYDKDFNNEADTPDNFQSRRPNTSFCFLDIRSPGLGDTAMYLCATSRVSGGHTDTQYFGPGTRLTVL.

The V gene is TRBV6-5, the J gene TRBJ2-1; D uncertain. CDR1 and CDR2 from the germline V gene are MNHEY and SVGAGI. The V end lost 0 bases, the J end lost 9 bases, and 9 bases lay between the germline ends. CDR3 length equals 13 residues. CDR3 protein: CASSYSRIGEQFF. The CDR3 DNA is TGTGCCAGCAGTTACTCGAGAATCGGTGAGCAGTTCTTC.

Relative to its sample, this clone is medium-sized (0.01 to 0.1%). The chain combines TRBV15 with TRBJ1-6; a possible D gene is TRBD1 (6 bases). Per the germline V gene, CDR1 is LNHNV and CDR2 is YYDKDF (reference sequence). Trimming removed 0 bases from V and 5 bases from J, with 8 bases in between. The CDR3 contains 15 residues. The CDR3 DNA reads as TGTGCCACCAGCAGAGATGCAGGGGATAATTCACCCCTCCACTTT. Its translation: CATSRDAGDNSPLHF.

The chain joins TRBV19 to TRBJ2-7, with TRBD1 matching over 11 bases. Germline V lookup: CDR1 LNHDA, CDR2 SQIVND (reference sequence). The CDR3 is 19 amino acids. After removal of 5 bases from V and 0 bases from J, the junction contained 15 bases not matched to a gene. CDR3 sequence (DNA): TGTGCCAGTAGTCCCTTAAGGACAGGGGGCGCTTCCTTCTCCTACGAGCAGTACTTC. It specifies CASSPLRTGGASFSYEQYF.

V and J are TRBV4-3 and TRBJ2-1, with D maybe TRBD1 (6 bases). CDR3 length: 16 amino acids. V was trimmed by 6 bases and J by 5 bases, leaving 20 bases between them. Germline CDR1 is LGHNA and CDR2 is YSLEER. This chain's CDR3 is CASRPGLQGENNEQFF. In DNA form, the CDR3 reads TGCGCCAGCAGGCCAGGCCTACAGGGAGAAAACAATGAGCAGTTCTTC.

V usage is TRBV10-3 and J usage is TRBJ1-2; D is ambiguous. V gave up 8 bases and J gave up 4 bases, with 17 bases separating them. The CDR3 runs 14 residues. Per the germline V gene, CDR1 is ENHRY and CDR2 is SYGVKD. For the CDR3, the DNA is TGTGCCATCGATGACGCCTCGGGTGCCTATGGCTACACCTTC. Its translation: CAIDDASGAYGYTF.

CDR3 in DNA: TGCGCCAGCTCTCCGATTAGGGAGGCCAGCTCCTACAATGAGCAGTTCTTC. Amino acid sequence: CASSPIREASSYNEQFF. The chain couples TRBV4-3 to TRBJ2-1, with D maybe TRBD2 (6 bases). The CDR3 is 17 residues long. Germline values: CDR1 LGHNA, CDR2 YSLEER. V was cut by 8 bases and J by 0 bases, with 20 bases left in between.

CDR3 amino acids: CASSLAGGMINEQFF. The DNA for the CDR3 is TGTGCCAGCAGCCTCGCTGGGGGCATGATCAATGAGCAGTTCTTC. The V call is TRBV7-2, the J call TRBJ2-1, with TRBD1 as a possible D gene (6 bases). Per germline, CDR1 SGHTA and CDR2 FQGNSA. Trimming took 5 bases from V and 6 from J, leaving 17 bases between them. CDR3 length equals 15 residues.

The rearrangement links TRBV13 to TRBJ2-7; 7 positions match TRBD1. V lost 4 bases, J lost 4 bases, and 13 bases stayed unmatched. The germline V gene encodes CDR1 PRHDT and CDR2 FYEKMQ (reference sequence). This CDR3 is built from 16 residues. This CDR3 reads CASSSNRGERFYEQYF. CDR3 DNA: TGTGCCAGCAGCTCAAACAGGGGCGAGCGTTTTTACGAGCAGTACTTC.